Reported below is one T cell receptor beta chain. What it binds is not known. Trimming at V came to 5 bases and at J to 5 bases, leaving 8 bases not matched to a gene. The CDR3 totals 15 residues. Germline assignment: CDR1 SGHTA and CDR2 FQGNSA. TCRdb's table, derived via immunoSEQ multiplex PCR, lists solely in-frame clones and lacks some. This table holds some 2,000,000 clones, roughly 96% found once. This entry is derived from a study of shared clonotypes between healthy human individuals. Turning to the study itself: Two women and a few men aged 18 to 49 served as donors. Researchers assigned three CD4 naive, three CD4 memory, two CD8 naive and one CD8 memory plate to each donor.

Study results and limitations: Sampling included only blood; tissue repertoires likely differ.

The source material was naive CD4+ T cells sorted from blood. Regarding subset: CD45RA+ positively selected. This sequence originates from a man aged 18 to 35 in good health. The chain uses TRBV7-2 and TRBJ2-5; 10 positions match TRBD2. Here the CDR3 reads CASSDVAGGGETQYF. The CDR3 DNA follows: TGTGCCAGCAGCGACGTAGCGGGGGGAGGTGAGACCCAGTACTTC.